Following are 13 T cell receptor beta chains from one sample sequenced in a study of monozygotic twins with cystic fibrosis. Method: immunoSEQ multiplex PCR; TCRdb's copy keeps in-frame clones and lacks some. The sample contains under 20,000 clones, 91% of which appear only once. Sequenced: blood. These receptors all come from a girl aged 2 to 9 with cystic fibrosis.

V and J are TRBV7-9 and TRBJ1-5, with 10 bases aligning to TRBD1. The V gene end was trimmed by 5 bases and the J gene end by 2 bases; junction bases not matched to a gene: 3. This CDR3 is 15 amino acids long. Germline-derived CDR1 and CDR2 are SEHNR and FQNEAQ (reference sequence). The CDR3 DNA sequence: TGTGCCAGCAGCCCCGGGACAGGGGGCAATCAGCCCCAGCATTTT. It yields the protein CASSPGTGGNQPQHF.

The J gene is TRBJ2-7, the V gene TRBV2; TRBD2 matches 7 bases. CDR3 length: 17 amino acids. The V and J ends lost 7 bases and 0 bases, in that order; junction bases with no gene match: 15. Germline V gives CDR1 SNHLY, CDR2 FYNNEI. The CDR3 DNA sequence: TGTGCCAGCATCCCTTCCCCTACTAGCGAACTCTCCTACGAGCAGTACTTC. This encodes CASIPSPTSELSYEQYF.

The V and J genes are TRBV19 and TRBJ2-3; 7 positions agree with TRBD2. CDR3 size: 15 residues. The ends lost 2 bases at V and 1 base at J; junction bases unmatched: 3. Germline values: CDR1 LNHDA, CDR2 SQIVND (reference sequence). In DNA form, the CDR3 reads TGTGCCAGTAGTATATACAGCGGGGGCACAGATACGCAGTATTTT. This encodes CASSIYSGGTDTQYF.

The chain employs TRBV4-1 and TRBJ2-5; possibly TRBD2 for D (6 bases). The J call may be in error: the DNA end matches TRBJ2-7 better. The V gene's germline CDR1 is MGHRA and CDR2 YSYEKL. This CDR3 has 15 amino acids. The chain's CDR3 is CASSPGGMGVYEQYF. CDR3 sequence (DNA): TGCGCCAGCAGCCCCGGCGGGATGGGAGTGTACGAGCAGTACTTC.

The genes are TRBV4-2 and TRBJ1-1; D ambiguous. Germline V lookup: CDR1 LGHNA, CDR2 YNFKEQ. Trimming removed 0 bases at V and 1 base at J, with 9 bases between. The CDR3 has 15 amino acids. In nucleotides, the CDR3 is TGTGCCAGCAGCCAAGATTTCCTGGCGAACACTGAAGCTTTCTTT. It yields the protein CASSQDFLANTEAFF.

The chain recombines TRBV9 with TRBJ2-7, with 7 bases aligning to TRBD2. Germline-derived CDR1 and CDR2 are SGDLS and YYNGEE. The CDR3 has 15 residues. With V trimmed by 6 bases and J by 3 bases, 12 bases remained unmatched. The CDR3 reads CASTILGLAVYEQYF. CDR3 nucleotide sequence: TGTGCCAGCACCATACTAGGGCTAGCGGTCTACGAGCAGTACTTC.

The chain recombines TRBV19 with TRBJ1-1; 7 positions agree with TRBD1. Germline lookup yields CDR1 LNHDA and CDR2 SQIVND (reference sequence). CDR3 size: 12 residues. With 6 bases clipped from V and 4 bases from J, the junction kept 2 bases outside the gene matches. This chain's CDR3 is CASRKGATEAFF. The CDR3, as DNA: TGTGCCAGTAGGAAGGGGGCCACTGAAGCTTTCTTT.

The chain couples TRBV19 to TRBJ1-3; no clear D. The CDR3 contains 14 residues. The V end was cut by 9 bases, the J end by 3 bases, with 15 bases between. The V gene's germline CDR1 is LNHDA and CDR2 SQIVND (reference sequence). The CDR3, as DNA: TGTGCCAGCCAACGGGTGGAAGTTGGAAACACCATATATTTT. Its translation: CASQRVEVGNTIYF.

V gene TRBV7-2 combines with J gene TRBJ1-1, with TRBD1 as a possible D gene (6 bases). In germline, CDR1 is SGHTA, CDR2 FQGNSA. V was clipped by 2 bases and J by 6 bases, with 19 bases between them. There are 16 residues in the CDR3. The CDR3: CASSLKGGDFRAEAFF. CDR3 bases: TGTGCCAGCAGCTTAAAGGGGGGGGATTTTCGCGCTGAAGCTTTCTTT.

The chain recombines TRBV25-1 with TRBJ2-1; TRBD1 agrees at 7 bases. Germline loops: CDR1 MGHDK, CDR2 SYGVNS. The CDR3 is made up of 14 amino acids. Trimming removed 6 bases from V and 2 bases from J; junction bases left unmatched: 4. The CDR3 here is CASRETGPYNEQFF. CDR3 nucleotide sequence: TGTGCCAGCAGGGAGACAGGGCCCTACAATGAGCAGTTCTTC.

V usage is TRBV4-1 and J usage is TRBJ2-5; a weak D match, TRBD2 (5 bases). This CDR3 is 15 amino acids long. Germline V gives CDR1 MGHRA, CDR2 YSYEKL. V gave up 0 bases and J gave up 8 bases, with 16 bases separating them. The CDR3 here is CASSQDPIAGDTQYF. The CDR3 coding sequence is TGCGCCAGCAGCCAAGATCCAATAGCCGGGGATACCCAGTACTTC.

The CDR3 region has the DNA TGTGCCATCAGTGAGGACAGGTCGCGACCCCAGTACTTC. This codes for CAISEDRSRPQYF. The rearrangement links TRBV10-3 to TRBJ2-4; D might be TRBD1 (6 bases). In germline, CDR1 is ENHRY, CDR2 SYGVKD. The CDR3 is made up of 13 amino acids. V dropped 2 bases and J dropped 13 bases, with 15 bases sitting between them.

The chain links TRBV19 to TRBJ1-1; D possibly corresponds to TRBD1 (6 bases). Germline CDR1 reads LNHDA; CDR2 reads SQIVND (reference sequence). Trimming pared 3 bases from V and 0 bases from J, leaving 14 bases between. The CDR3 covers 16 residues. In nucleotides, the CDR3 is TGTGCCAGTAGTATTCTGGGGCCAGGGGTGAACACTGAAGCTTTCTTT. Its protein is CASSILGPGVNTEAFF.